This T cell receptor (beta chain) was recovered during a study of cytomegalovirus exposure and HLA in healthy donors. CDR1 and CDR2 (germline): SGDLS, YYNGEE. V lost 2 bases to trimming and J lost 0 bases, with 9 bases between them. This CDR3 is built from 15 residues. It was with 60 Vbeta and 13 Jbeta primers that the PCR ran. The method was immunoSEQ multiplex PCR; TCRdb's version includes in-frame clones alone and lacks a portion of them. This table has about 140,000 clones, about 70% appearing once. This clone was recorded only once. What it binds is unknown. Study outcomes and limitations: Excluded were some V segments that proved indistinguishable, including TRBV6-2 and TRBV6-3. A later analysis found that most CMV-associated TCR beta chains appeared HLA-restricted. According to an earlier analysis, most TCR beta V segments yielded productive rearrangements about 87% or about 30% of the time. The study put 150 to 200 TCR beta chains on its list as cytomegalovirus-associated.

The chain uses TRBV9 and TRBJ2-1; no reliable D call. The receptor was derived from a young man in good health and CMV-seronegative. Sequenced sample: PBMCs. CDR3 in amino acids: CASSVSGSSYNEQFF. The CDR3 region has the DNA TGTGCCAGCAGCGTGTCAGGCAGCTCCTACAATGAGCAGTTCTTC.